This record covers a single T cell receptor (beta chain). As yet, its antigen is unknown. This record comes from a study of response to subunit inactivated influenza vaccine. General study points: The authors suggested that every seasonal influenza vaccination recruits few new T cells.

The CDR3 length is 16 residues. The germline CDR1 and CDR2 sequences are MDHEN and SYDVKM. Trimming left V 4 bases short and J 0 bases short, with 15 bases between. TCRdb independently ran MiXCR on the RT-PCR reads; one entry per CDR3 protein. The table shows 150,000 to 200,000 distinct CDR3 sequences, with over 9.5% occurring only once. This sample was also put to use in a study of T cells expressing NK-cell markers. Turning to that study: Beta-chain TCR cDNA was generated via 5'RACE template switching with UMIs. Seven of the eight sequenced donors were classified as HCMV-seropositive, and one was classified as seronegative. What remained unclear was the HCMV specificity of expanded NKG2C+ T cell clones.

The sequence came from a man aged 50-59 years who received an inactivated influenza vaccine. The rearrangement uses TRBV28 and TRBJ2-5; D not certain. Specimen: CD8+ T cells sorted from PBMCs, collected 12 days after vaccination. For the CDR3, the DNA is TGTGCCAGCAGTTCCAGACTCCTGGAGTACCAAGAGACCCAGTACTTC. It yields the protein CASSSRLLEYQETQYF.